Shown below are 19 T cell receptor beta chains from a single sample sequenced in a study of cytomegalovirus exposure and HLA in healthy donors. The PCR made use of 60 Vbeta and 13 Jbeta primers. Method: immunoSEQ multiplex PCR; TCRdb's copy keeps in-frame clones and lacks some. The table lists 60,000 to 70,000 clones, approximately 75% of them singletons, with roughly 25% in the top ten. The sample was PBMCs. The receptor source for this set is a man aged 45 to 65 in good health and CMV-seropositive.

The CDR3 region is CASSRSRNQPQHF. The DNA of the CDR3 is TGTGCCAGCAGTCGGTCGAGAAATCAGCCCCAGCATTTT. The chain couples TRBV6-5 to TRBJ1-5, with D hard to call. CDR3 length: 13 residues. V was pared by 5 bases and J by 4 bases, with 9 bases between. From germline, CDR1 is MNHEY and CDR2 SVGAGI.

The table lists this clone with a few counts. The chain combines TRBV7-9 with TRBJ2-5, with 7 nucleotides matching TRBD1. The J segment lost 5 bases and the V segment lost 1 base, leaving 7 bases of the junction unmatched. The CDR3 has 15 residues. Germline CDR1 is SEHNR and CDR2 is FQNEAQ (reference sequence). The CDR3 protein is CASSLELYRGETQYF. DNA of the CDR3: TGTGCCAGCAGCTTAGAGCTGTACAGGGGTGAGACCCAGTACTTC.

The CDR3 region is CSVEKQGAGEQYF. The CDR3, as DNA: TGCAGCGTTGAAAAACAGGGGGCGGGCGAGCAGTACTTC. The chain is built from TRBV29-1 and TRBJ2-7, with 9 bases lining up with TRBD1. V was pared by 2 bases and J by 6 bases, with 5 bases of the junction left unmatched. Germline CDR1 reads SQVTM; CDR2 reads ANQGSEA. The CDR3 totals 13 residues.

The V call is TRBV5-4, the J call TRBJ1-1, with no clear D. CDR1 and CDR2 (germline): SGHNT, YYREEE (reference sequence). The CDR3 has 14 amino acids. V was shortened by 0 bases and J by 8 bases, with 14 bases between the two germline ends. The CDR3 DNA follows: TGTGCCAGCAGCTTGGGCAAGAGGCAGCTAGAAGCTTTCTTT. Translating gives CASSLGKRQLEAFF.

CDR3 nucleotide sequence: TGTGCCAGACGGACTCTTAATTCACCCCTCCACTTT. It is translated as CARRTLNSPLHF. J is TRBJ1-6 and V is TRBV2, with unresolved D. This CDR3 comprises 12 residues. The germline CDR1 and CDR2 sequences are SNHLY and FYNNEI. The ends were cut back, 9 bases at V and 6 bases at J, with 9 bases in the middle.

The chain combines TRBV6-1 with TRBJ2-6, with 8 nucleotides matching TRBD1. Germline assignment: CDR1 MNHNS and CDR2 SASEGT. With 1 base clipped from V and 2 bases from J, the junction kept 7 bases outside the gene matches. The CDR3 runs 18 residues. The DNA for the CDR3 is TGTGCCAGCAGTGAAGTACCGGCAGGGGGCCCTGGGGCCAACGTCCTGACTTTC. Encoded protein: CASSEVPAGGPGANVLTF.

This clone came up a few times. The chain is built from TRBV10-1 and TRBJ1-1; D is uncertain. Germline V lookup: CDR1 WNHNN, CDR2 SYGVQD (reference sequence). The CDR3 sequence is 17 residues long. The V end lost 0 bases, the J end lost 0 bases, and 14 bases lay between the germline ends. The CDR3 loop reads CASSESHAGRVNTEAFF. CDR3 nucleotide sequence: TGCGCCAGCAGTGAGTCCCATGCGGGCCGGGTGAACACTGAAGCTTTCTTT.

The chain is built from TRBV15 and TRBJ1-5, with TRBD1 matching over 8 bases. V shed 3 bases, J shed 3 bases, and the junction held 1 base outside the gene matches. The CDR3 runs to 14 residues. The germline gives CDR1 LNHNV, CDR2 YYDKDF (reference sequence). The CDR3 reads CATSRDRANQPQHF. For the CDR3, the DNA is TGTGCCACCAGCAGGGACAGGGCCAATCAGCCCCAGCATTTT. Complete variable domain (other parts from reference TRBV15 and TRBJ1-5): DAMVIQNPRYQVTQFGKPVTLSCSQTLNHNVMYWYQQKSSQAPKLLFHYYDKDFNNEADTPDNFQSRRPNTSFCFLDIRSPGLGDTAMYLCATSRDRANQPQHFGDGTRLSIL.

The V gene is TRBV11-2, the J gene TRBJ2-3; D is undetermined. The CDR3 is 16 residues long. Germline lookup yields CDR1 SGHAT and CDR2 FQNNGV. Trimming pared 1 base from V and 0 bases from J, leaving 11 bases between. The CDR3 spells CASSLGMGPSTDTQYF. The CDR3 region has the DNA TGTGCCAGCAGCTTAGGTATGGGCCCCAGCACAGATACGCAGTATTTT.

The rearrangement joins TRBV27 to TRBJ2-5; TRBD2 might be the D (6 bases). This CDR3 has 13 amino acids. Germline lookup yields CDR1 MNHEY and CDR2 SMNVEV (reference sequence). Trimming took off 4 bases at V and 4 bases at J, with 10 bases between the two ends. The CDR3 nucleotides are TGTGCCAGCAGTTCAACGGGGGTAGAGACCCAGTACTTC. Its translation: CASSSTGVETQYF.

In this sample, this clone turned up a few times. A single base is all that separates this from a far larger clone, so a read error is likely. The same CDR3 is also encoded by other DNA sequences in this sample. The chain recombines TRBV7-9 with TRBJ2-7; the match to TRBD1 covers 8 bases. After removal of 5 bases from V and 3 bases from J, the junction contained 6 bases not matched to a gene. This CDR3 is built from 14 residues. Germline CDR1 and CDR2: SEHNR and FQNEAQ (reference sequence). The CDR3 DNA reads as TGTGCCAGCAGCCACAGGGACAGGAACTACGAGCAGTACTTC. Its protein product is CASSHRDRNYEQYF.

The rearrangement joins TRBV30 to TRBJ2-3, with TRBD1 matching over 12 bases. The CDR3 extends over 13 amino acids. Trimming at V came to 0 bases and at J to 13 bases, leaving 5 bases not matched to a gene. Germline CDR1 GTSNPN, CDR2 SVGIG (reference sequence). The CDR3 here is CAWSVQGTGGEYF. The DNA of the CDR3 is TGTGCCTGGAGTGTACAGGGGACAGGGGGCGAGTATTTT.

The J gene is TRBJ2-5, the V gene TRBV7-3, with D possibly TRBD1 on 5 matching bases. Germline V lookup: CDR1 SGHTA, CDR2 FQGTGA. This CDR3 region has 16 residues. Trimming cost V 2 bases and J 2 bases, with 15 bases left between them. CDR3 residues: CASSLQGPGTQETQYF. Written as DNA, the CDR3 is TGTGCCAGCAGCTTACAGGGCCCCGGTACGCAAGAGACCCAGTACTTC.

The gene calls are TRBV10-3 and TRBJ2-5; 8 bases are shared with TRBD1. The J segment lost 0 bases and the V segment lost 10 bases, leaving 4 bases of the junction unmatched. CDR1 ENHRY and CDR2 SYGVKD come from the germline V gene. There are 13 residues in the CDR3. CDR3 in amino acids: CASGTGYQETQYF. DNA for the CDR3: TGTGCCAGCGGGACAGGTTACCAAGAGACCCAGTACTTC.

Regarding this clone: A read error is likely, as this CDR3 ends without the conserved phenylalanine or tryptophan. The CDR3 loop is CASSLRLTGVGTEAFV. The CDR3 bases are TGTGCCAGCAGTTTAAGGCTGACTGGGGTTGGGACTGAAGCTTTCGTT. V is TRBV27 and J is TRBJ1-1; no clear D. Looked up from germline, CDR1 is MNHEY and CDR2 is SMNVEV (reference sequence). V shed 2 bases and J shed 5 bases, with 18 bases lying between them. There are 16 residues in the CDR3.

The chain joins TRBV6-5 to TRBJ1-1; D gene uncertain. Germline V gives CDR1 MNHEY, CDR2 SVGAGI. The CDR3 consists of 14 residues. Trimming stripped 6 bases from V and 5 bases from J, with 16 bases between. In DNA, the CDR3 is TGTGCCAGCAGCTCTTGGGAAAGGAGGACTGAAGCTTTCTTT. It is translated as CASSSWERRTEAFF.

The CDR3, as DNA: TGTGCCAGCAGCTCCCTACTCTACGAGCAGTACTTC. It encodes CASSSLLYEQYF. V gene TRBV28 combines with J gene TRBJ2-7, with D unresolved. This CDR3 contains 12 residues. Germline V gives CDR1 MDHEN, CDR2 SYDVKM. Between the trimmed V and J ends, which lost 6 bases and 3 bases, there was a span of 9 bases.

This clone was detected a few times. The V call is TRBV18, the J call TRBJ1-1, with unresolved D. The CDR3 loop spans 14 amino acids. V lost 3 bases to trimming and J lost 3 bases, with 11 bases between them. CDR1 and CDR2 (germline): KGHSH, LQKENI. The CDR3 here is CASSPLGLDTEAFF. CDR3 bases: TGTGCCAGCTCACCGCTCGGACTCGACACTGAAGCTTTCTTT.

This clone has just a few counts. The V and J genes are TRBV5-4 and TRBJ1-3; TRBD1 matches at 7 bases. The CDR3 has 15 residues. Trimming cost V 0 bases and J 3 bases; bases outside gene matches: 3. Germline V CDR1 and CDR2: SGHNT, YYREEE (reference sequence). In nucleotides, the CDR3 is TGTGCCAGCAGCTTGGAGGGGGCCAGTGGAAACACCATATATTTT. It is translated as CASSLEGASGNTIYF.